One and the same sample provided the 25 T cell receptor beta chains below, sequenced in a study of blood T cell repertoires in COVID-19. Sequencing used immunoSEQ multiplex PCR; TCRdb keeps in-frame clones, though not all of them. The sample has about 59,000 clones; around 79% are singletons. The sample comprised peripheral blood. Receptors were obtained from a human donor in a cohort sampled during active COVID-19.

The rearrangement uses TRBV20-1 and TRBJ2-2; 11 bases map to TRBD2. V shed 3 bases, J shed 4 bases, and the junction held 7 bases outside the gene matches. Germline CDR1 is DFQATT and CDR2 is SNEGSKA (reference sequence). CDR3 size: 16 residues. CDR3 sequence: CSASGELAGATGELFF. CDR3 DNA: TGCAGTGCTAGTGGTGAACTAGCGGGAGCCACCGGGGAGCTGTTTTTT.

CDR3 coding DNA: TGTGCCAGCAGCTTATACAGGGGGCTGGACGAGCAGTACTTC. Its translation is CASSLYRGLDEQYF. The chain joins TRBV13 to TRBJ2-7, with 9 bases matching TRBD1. The CDR3 sequence is 14 residues long. V lost 2 bases, J lost 5 bases, and 4 bases stayed unmatched. Germline V lookup: CDR1 PRHDT, CDR2 FYEKMQ (reference sequence). The whole variable domain, remainder taken from reference TRBV13 and TRBJ2-7, is AAGVIQSPRHLIKEKRETATLKCYPIPRHDTVYWYQQGPGQDPQFLISFYEKMQSDKGSIPDRFSAQQFSDYHSELNMSSLELGDSALYFCASSLYRGLDEQYFGPGTRLTVT.

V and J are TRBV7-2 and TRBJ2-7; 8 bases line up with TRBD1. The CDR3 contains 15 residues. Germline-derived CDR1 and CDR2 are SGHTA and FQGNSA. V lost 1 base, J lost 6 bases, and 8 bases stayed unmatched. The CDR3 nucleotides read TGTGCCAGCAGCTTAGAGACAGGGGCCTACATCGAGCAGTACTTC. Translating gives CASSLETGAYIEQYF.

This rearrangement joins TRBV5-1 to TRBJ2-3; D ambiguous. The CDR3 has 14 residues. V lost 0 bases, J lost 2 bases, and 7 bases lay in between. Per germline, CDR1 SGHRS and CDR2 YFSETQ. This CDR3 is CASSLAQATDTQYF. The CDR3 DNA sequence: TGCGCCAGCAGCTTGGCTCAGGCCACAGATACGCAGTATTTT. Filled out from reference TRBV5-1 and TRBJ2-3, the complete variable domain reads KAGVTQTPRYLIKTRGQQVTLSCSPISGHRSVSWYQQTPGQGLQFLFEYFSETQRNKGNFPGRFSGRQFSNSRSEMNVSTLELGDSALYLCASSLAQATDTQYFGPGTRLTVL.

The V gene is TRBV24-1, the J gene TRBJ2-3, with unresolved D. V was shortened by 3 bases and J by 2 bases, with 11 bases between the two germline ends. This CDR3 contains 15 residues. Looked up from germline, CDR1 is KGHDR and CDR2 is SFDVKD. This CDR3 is CATSDLDSLTDTQYF. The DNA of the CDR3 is TGTGCCACCAGTGATCTTGATAGCCTCACAGATACGCAGTATTTT.

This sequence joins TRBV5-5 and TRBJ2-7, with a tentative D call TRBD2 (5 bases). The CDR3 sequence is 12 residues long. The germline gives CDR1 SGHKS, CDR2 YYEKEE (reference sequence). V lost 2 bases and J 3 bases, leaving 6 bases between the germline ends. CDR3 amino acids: CASSFGVYEQYF. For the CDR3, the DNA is TGTGCCAGCAGCTTCGGGGTCTACGAGCAGTACTTC.

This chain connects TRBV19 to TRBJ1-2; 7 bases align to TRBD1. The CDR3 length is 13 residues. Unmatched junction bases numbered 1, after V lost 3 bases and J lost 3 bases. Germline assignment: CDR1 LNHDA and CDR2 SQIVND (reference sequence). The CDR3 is CASSIDRDYGYTF. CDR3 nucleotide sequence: TGTGCCAGTAGTATTGACAGGGACTATGGCTACACCTTC.

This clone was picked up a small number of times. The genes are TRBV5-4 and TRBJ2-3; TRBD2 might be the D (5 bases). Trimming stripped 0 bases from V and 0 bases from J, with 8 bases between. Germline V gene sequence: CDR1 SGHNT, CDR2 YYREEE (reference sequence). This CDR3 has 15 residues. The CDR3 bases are TGTGCCAGCAGCTTGGACGGCGGGAGCACAGATACGCAGTATTTT. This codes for CASSLDGGSTDTQYF.

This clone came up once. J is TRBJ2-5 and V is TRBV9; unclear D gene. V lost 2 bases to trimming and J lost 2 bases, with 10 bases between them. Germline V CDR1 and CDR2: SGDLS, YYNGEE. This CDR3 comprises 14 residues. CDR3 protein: CASSVGNRQETQYF. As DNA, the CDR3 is TGTGCCAGCAGCGTGGGCAACAGACAAGAGACCCAGTACTTC. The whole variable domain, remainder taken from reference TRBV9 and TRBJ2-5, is DSGVTQTPKHLITATGQRVTLRCSPRSGDLSVYWYQQSLDQGLQFLIQYYNGEERAKGNILERFSAQQFPDLHSELNLSSLELGDSALYFCASSVGNRQETQYFGPGTRLLVL.

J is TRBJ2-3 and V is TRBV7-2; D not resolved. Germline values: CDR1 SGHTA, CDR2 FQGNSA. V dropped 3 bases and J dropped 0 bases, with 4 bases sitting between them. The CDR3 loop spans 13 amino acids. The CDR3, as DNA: TGTGCCAGCAGCTTGGGCAGCACAGATACGCAGTATTTT. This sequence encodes CASSLGSTDTQYF.

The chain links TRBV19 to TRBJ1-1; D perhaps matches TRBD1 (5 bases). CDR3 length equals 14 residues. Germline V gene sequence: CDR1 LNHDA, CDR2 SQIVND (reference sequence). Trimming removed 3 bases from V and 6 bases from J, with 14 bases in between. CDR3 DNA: TGTGCCAGTAGTATTGGGGGGGATAACGCTGAAGCTTTCTTT. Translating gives CASSIGGDNAEAFF.

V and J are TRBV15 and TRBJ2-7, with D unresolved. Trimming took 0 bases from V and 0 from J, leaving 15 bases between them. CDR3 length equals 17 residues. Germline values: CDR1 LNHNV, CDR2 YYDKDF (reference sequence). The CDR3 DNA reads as TGTGCCACCAGCAGAGATCCCAGCACCCGGAGCTCCTACGAGCAGTACTTC. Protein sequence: CATSRDPSTRSSYEQYF.

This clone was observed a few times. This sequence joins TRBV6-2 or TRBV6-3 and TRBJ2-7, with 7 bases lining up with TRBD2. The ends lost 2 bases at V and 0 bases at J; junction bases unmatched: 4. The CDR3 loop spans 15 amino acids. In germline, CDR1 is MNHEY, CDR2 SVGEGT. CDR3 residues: CASSYTGGSSYEQYF. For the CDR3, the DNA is TGTGCCAGCAGTTACACCGGGGGGAGCTCCTACGAGCAGTACTTC.

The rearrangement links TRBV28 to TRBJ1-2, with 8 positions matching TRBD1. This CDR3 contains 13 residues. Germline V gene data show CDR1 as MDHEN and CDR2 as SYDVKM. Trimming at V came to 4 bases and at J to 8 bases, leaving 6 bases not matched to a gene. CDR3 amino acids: CASSYQGAWGYTF. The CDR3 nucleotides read TGTGCCAGCAGTTATCAGGGGGCTTGGGGCTACACCTTC.

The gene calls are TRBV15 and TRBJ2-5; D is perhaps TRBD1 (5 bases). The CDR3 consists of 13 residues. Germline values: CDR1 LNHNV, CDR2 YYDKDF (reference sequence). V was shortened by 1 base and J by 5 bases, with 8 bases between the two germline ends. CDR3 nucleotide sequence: TGTGCCACCAGCAGAGGACAGACGGAGACCCAGTACTTC. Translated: CATSRGQTETQYF. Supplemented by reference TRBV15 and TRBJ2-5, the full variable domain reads DAMVIQNPRYQVTQFGKPVTLSCSQTLNHNVMYWYQQKSSQAPKLLFHYYDKDFNNEADTPDNFQSRRPNTSFCFLDIRSPGLGDTAMYLCATSRGQTETQYFGPGTRLLVL.

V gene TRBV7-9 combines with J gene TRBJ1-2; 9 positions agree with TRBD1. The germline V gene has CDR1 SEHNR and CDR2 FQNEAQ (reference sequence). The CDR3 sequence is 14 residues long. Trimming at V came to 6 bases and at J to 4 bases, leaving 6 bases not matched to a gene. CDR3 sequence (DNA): TGTGCCAGCAGTTTAACAGGGGGCGGCTATGGCTACACCTTC. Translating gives CASSLTGGGYGYTF.

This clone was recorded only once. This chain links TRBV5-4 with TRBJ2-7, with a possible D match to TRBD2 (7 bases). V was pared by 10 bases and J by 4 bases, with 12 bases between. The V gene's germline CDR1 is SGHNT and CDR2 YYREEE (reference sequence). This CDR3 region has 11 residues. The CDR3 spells CAWRGLYEQYF. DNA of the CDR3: TGTGCCTGGCGGGGGCTATACGAGCAGTACTTC.

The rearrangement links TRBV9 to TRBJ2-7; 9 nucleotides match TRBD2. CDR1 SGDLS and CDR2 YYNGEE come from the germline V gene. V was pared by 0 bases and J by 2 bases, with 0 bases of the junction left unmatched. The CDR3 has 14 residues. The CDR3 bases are TGTGCCAGCAGCGTAGTAGCGGGAGCCTACGAGCAGTACTTC. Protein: CASSVVAGAYEQYF.

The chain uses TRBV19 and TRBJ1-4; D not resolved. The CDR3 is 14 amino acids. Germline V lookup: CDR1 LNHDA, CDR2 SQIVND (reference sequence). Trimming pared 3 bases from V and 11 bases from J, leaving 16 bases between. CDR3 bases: TGTGCCAGTAGTATTTTAGCTTTTGAAGGCAAACTGTTTTTT. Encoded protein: CASSILAFEGKLFF.

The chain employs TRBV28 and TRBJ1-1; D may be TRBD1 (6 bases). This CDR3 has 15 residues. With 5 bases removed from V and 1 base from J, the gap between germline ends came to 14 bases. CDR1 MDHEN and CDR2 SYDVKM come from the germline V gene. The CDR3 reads CASSPPSQGNTEAFF. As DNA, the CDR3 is TGTGCCAGCAGTCCCCCGTCACAGGGGAACACTGAAGCTTTCTTT.

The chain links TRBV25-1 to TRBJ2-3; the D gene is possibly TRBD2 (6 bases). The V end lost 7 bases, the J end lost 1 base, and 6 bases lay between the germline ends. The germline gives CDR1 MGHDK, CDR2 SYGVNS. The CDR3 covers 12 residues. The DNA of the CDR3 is TGTGCCAGCACGGGGGGCACAGATACGCAGTATTTT. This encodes CASTGGTDTQYF.

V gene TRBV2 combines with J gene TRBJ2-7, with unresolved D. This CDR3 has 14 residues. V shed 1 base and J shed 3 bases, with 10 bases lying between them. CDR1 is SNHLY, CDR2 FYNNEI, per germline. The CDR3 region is CASSEGRLIYEQYF. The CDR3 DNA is TGTGCCAGCAGTGAAGGGCGGTTAATCTACGAGCAGTACTTC.

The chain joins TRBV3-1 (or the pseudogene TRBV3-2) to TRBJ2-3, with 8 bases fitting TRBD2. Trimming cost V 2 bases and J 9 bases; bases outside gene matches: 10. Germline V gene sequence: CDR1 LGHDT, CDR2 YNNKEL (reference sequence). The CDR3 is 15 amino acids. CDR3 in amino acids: CASSQTPAGEETQYF. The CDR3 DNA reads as TGTGCCAGCAGCCAAACCCCAGCGGGAGAGGAAACGCAGTATTTT.

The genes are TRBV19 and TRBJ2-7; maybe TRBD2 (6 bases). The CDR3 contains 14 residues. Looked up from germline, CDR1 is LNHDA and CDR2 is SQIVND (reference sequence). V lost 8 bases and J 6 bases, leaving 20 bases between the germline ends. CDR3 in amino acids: CASRASQMGGEQYF. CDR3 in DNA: TGTGCCAGTCGGGCCTCCCAAATGGGGGGCGAGCAGTACTTC.

This CDR3 is CASSPSLSGRGSNEQFF. The CDR3 DNA is TGTGCCAGCAGCCCCTCGCTTAGCGGGAGAGGATCAAATGAGCAGTTCTTC. The chain is built from TRBV3-1 (or the pseudogene TRBV3-2) and TRBJ2-1, with TRBD2 matching 9 bases. CDR3 length: 17 amino acids. The V gene's germline CDR1 is LGHDT and CDR2 YNNKEL (reference sequence). V shed 4 bases, J shed 7 bases, and the junction held 14 bases outside the gene matches.